This T cell receptor (beta chain) was obtained from a study of OX40 agonist ivuxolimab in advanced cancers. Study context: The dose-escalation cohort had hepatocellular carcinoma, melanoma, renal cell or head and neck cancer. The study, taken as a whole, reports: In general, CD8+ T cells held more expanded clones than CD4+ did, on average.

Clones were sequenced by immunoSEQ multiplex PCR, and TCRdb holds only the in-frame ones, with some missing. This sample has roughly 60,000 clones; about four fifths occur once, and the top ten carry 1.9%. Turning to this clone: Its target is not known.

The V and J ends lost 4 bases and 3 bases respectively, with 9 bases between them. The germline CDR1 and CDR2 sequences are SGHAT and FQNNGV. The CDR3 is 13 residues long. The study sampled blood at baseline, cycle 4 day 1, and cycle 7 day 1. The material was CD4+ or CD8+ T cells sorted from blood, obtained in a trial of the OX40 agonist ivuxolimab. The chain employs TRBV11-2 and TRBJ1-2; D might be TRBD1 (6 bases). This TCR was sampled from an adult with an advanced solid tumor such as melanoma, head and neck, liver or kidney cancer. For the CDR3, the DNA is TGTGCCAGCAGCTCACAGGGCTACTATGGCTACACCTTC. Its protein is CASSSQGYYGYTF.